One and the same sample provided the 20 T cell receptor beta chains below, sequenced in a study of blood T cell repertoires in COVID-19. The data were produced by immunoSEQ multiplex PCR, yet TCRdb's version contains in-frame clones alone and is incomplete. The sample comprises more than 85,000 clones, roughly 75% of which are singletons, and approximately 4.6% rests with the top ten. Specimen: peripheral blood. Receptors originate from a woman aged 50 to 65 with acute or convalescent COVID-19.

The chain carries TRBV5-6 and TRBJ1-3; D is undetermined. CDR1 is SGHDT and CDR2 is YYEEEE in the germline V gene. CDR3 length equals 15 residues. Trimming removed 4 bases at V and 2 bases at J, with 13 bases between. The CDR3, as DNA: TGTGCCAGCAGCCTGGGTTCTCTACCTGGAAACACCATATATTTT. Translated: CASSLGSLPGNTIYF.

This sequence joins TRBV27 and TRBJ2-5, with 11 positions matching TRBD1. CDR1 and CDR2 from the germline V gene are MNHEY and SMNVEV (reference sequence). After removal of 3 bases from V and 7 bases from J, the junction contained 7 bases not matched to a gene. CDR3 size: 15 residues. The CDR3 DNA reads TGTGCCAGCAGTTTCGGGACAGGGGGAACAGGGACCCAGTACTTC. Amino acids: CASSFGTGGTGTQYF.

CDR3 DNA: TGTGCCAGCAGAGGGGGTTTCGGGGAGCTGTTTTTT. The encoded protein is CASRGGFGELFF. The J gene is TRBJ2-2, the V gene TRBV12-3 or TRBV12-4; weak D call: TRBD1 (6 bases). V was clipped by 6 bases and J by 7 bases, with 9 bases between them. This CDR3 has 12 residues.

The chain couples TRBV3-1 (or the pseudogene TRBV3-2) to TRBJ2-1; no firm D call. The CDR3 consists of 11 residues. The germline V and J ends were trimmed by 3 bases and 15 bases, with 12 bases remaining between them. The germline CDR1 and CDR2 sequences are LGHDT and YNNKEL (reference sequence). Here the CDR3 reads CASSHVPRSFF. CDR3 bases: TGTGCCAGCAGCCATGTACCTCGGTCGTTCTTC.

The chain is built from TRBV3-1 (or the pseudogene TRBV3-2) and TRBJ2-1; weak D call: TRBD1 (6 bases). This CDR3 contains 15 residues. Germline values: CDR1 LGHDT, CDR2 YNNKEL (reference sequence). V lost 3 bases, J lost 4 bases, and 13 bases lay in between. Here the CDR3 DNA reads TGTGCCAGCAGCCAGCCAGGGGCCGTATACAATGAGCAGTTCTTC. Residues: CASSQPGAVYNEQFF.

The table lists this clone with a count of one. The chain combines TRBV20-1 with TRBJ2-4; tentatively, D is TRBD2 (5 bases). Germline CDR1 and CDR2: DFQATT and SNEGSKA (reference sequence). The CDR3 loop spans 14 amino acids. With 3 bases removed from V and 8 bases from J, the gap between germline ends came to 17 bases. For the CDR3, the DNA is TGCAGTGCTAGTGGGAGAGCCCTCCGAGACATTCAGTACTTC. Translated, it gives CSASGRALRDIQYF.

This clone has just one count. This chain uses TRBV20-1 with TRBJ1-4; weak D call: TRBD1 (6 bases). Per the germline V gene, CDR1 is DFQATT and CDR2 is SNEGSKA (reference sequence). The CDR3 is 11 amino acids. Deletions cut 6 bases from V and 6 bases from J, with 8 bases between. The DNA of the CDR3 is TGCAGTGCCCGGACAGATGAAAAACTGTTTTTT. This sequence encodes CSARTDEKLFF.

The V and J genes are TRBV13 and TRBJ1-1; 7 positions agree with TRBD1. V dropped 3 bases and J dropped 3; count of bases not matched to a gene: 7. Germline V CDR1 and CDR2: PRHDT, FYEKMQ (reference sequence). CDR3 length equals 15 residues. CDR3 DNA: TGTGCCAGCAGCTTGCCCGGGACAGAAGACACTGAAGCTTTCTTT. Its translation: CASSLPGTEDTEAFF.

The chain recombines TRBV2 with TRBJ2-3, with a weak D call TRBD1 (6 bases). V was clipped by 6 bases and J by 5 bases, with 18 bases between them. The CDR3 contains 15 residues. The germline gives CDR1 SNHLY, CDR2 FYNNEI. CDR3 nucleotides: TGTGCCAGCAGGGACAGCCCCCTCCCACGAGATACGCAGTATTTT. This encodes CASRDSPLPRDTQYF.

This chain links TRBV6-4 with TRBJ2-1; weak D call: TRBD2 (5 bases). The V and J ends lost 2 bases and 8 bases respectively, with 10 bases between them. The CDR3 totals 13 residues. Germline CDR1 reads MRHNA; CDR2 reads SNTAGT. For the CDR3, the DNA is TGTGCCAGCAGTGACCTCATGCGGGATGAGCAGTTCTTC. This gives the protein CASSDLMRDEQFF.

This clone appeared a few times. The rearrangement uses TRBV4-3 and TRBJ1-4, with 8 bases matching TRBD1. The germline V gene encodes CDR1 LGHNA and CDR2 YSLEER. J was trimmed by 4 bases and V by 1 base; bases with no gene match: 5. CDR3 size: 16 residues. The CDR3 is CASSQGWGQVNEKLFF. Written as DNA, the CDR3 is TGCGCCAGCAGCCAAGGGTGGGGACAGGTTAATGAAAAACTGTTTTTT.

The chain has TRBV6-5 and TRBJ1-1; 7 bases line up with TRBD1. The V gene's germline CDR1 is MNHEY and CDR2 SVGAGI. Losses at the gene ends were 4 bases for V and 4 bases for J; bases not matched to a gene: 3. The CDR3 contains 13 residues. CDR3 loop: CASSSPGGTEAFF. The CDR3 DNA sequence: TGTGCCAGCAGTTCCCCAGGGGGCACTGAAGCTTTCTTT.

This chain uses TRBV6-1 with TRBJ1-1; possible D gene TRBD1, 5 bases. CDR1 is MNHNS, CDR2 SASEGT, per germline. With 1 base removed from V and 5 bases from J, the gap between germline ends came to 11 bases. This CDR3 has 14 residues. This CDR3 is CASSEVGGATEAFF. In nucleotides, the CDR3 is TGTGCCAGCAGTGAAGTGGGGGGTGCTACTGAAGCTTTCTTT.

The rearrangement joins TRBV6-5 to TRBJ2-7, with TRBD2 matching 7 bases. From germline, CDR1 is MNHEY and CDR2 SVGAGI. This CDR3 is 15 amino acids long. J gave up 5 bases and V 6 bases, and 13 bases lay outside the gene matches. As DNA, the CDR3 is TGTGCCAGCAGATCCGGACGGGGGAGGGTCGACGAGCAGTACTTC. It translates to CASRSGRGRVDEQYF.

The V and J genes are TRBV3-1 (or the pseudogene TRBV3-2) and TRBJ1-1, with a tentative D call TRBD1 (5 bases). CDR1 is LGHDT, CDR2 YNNKEL, per germline (reference sequence). The CDR3 extends over 13 amino acids. Deletions cut 1 base from V and 11 bases from J, with 14 bases between. The CDR3 DNA follows: TGTGCCAGCAGCCAAGCGACGGGCCGGGGGGCTTTCTTT. Translation: CASSQATGRGAFF.

The chain combines TRBV15 with TRBJ1-4; no clear D. Germline CDR1 and CDR2: LNHNV and YYDKDF (reference sequence). V was shortened by 5 bases and J by 4 bases, with 8 bases between the two germline ends. This CDR3 comprises 13 residues. As DNA, the CDR3 is TGTGCCACCAGCGAACGGGTTAATGAAAAACTGTTTTTT. Translation: CATSERVNEKLFF.

The chain uses TRBV6-5 and TRBJ2-7; D is ambiguous. V was shortened by 10 bases and J by 0 bases, with 7 bases between the two germline ends. This CDR3 has 11 amino acids. Germline V gives CDR1 MNHEY, CDR2 SVGAGI. Here the CDR3 DNA reads TGTGCCATCTCCAGCTCCTACGAGCAGTACTTC. Its protein product is CAISSSYEQYF.

A note on this clone: Within the sample, other DNA sequences also encode this same CDR3. The chain is built from TRBV5-6 and TRBJ1-2; D is ambiguous. Per germline, CDR1 SGHDT and CDR2 YYEEEE. Trimming removed 4 bases at V and 5 bases at J, with 9 bases between. CDR3 length: 12 residues. Written as DNA, the CDR3 is TGTGCCAGCAGCCCCACGGGGTATGGCTACACCTTC. Residues: CASSPTGYGYTF.

This chain connects TRBV6-5 to TRBJ2-3; possible D gene TRBD2, 5 bases. This CDR3 contains 14 residues. CDR1 and CDR2 (germline): MNHEY, SVGAGI. The V gene lost 6 bases and the J gene lost 2 bases, with 12 bases spanning the gap. Here the CDR3 DNA reads TGTGCCAGCAGCGGACTCGTAACCACAGATACGCAGTATTTT. This encodes CASSGLVTTDTQYF.

The rearrangement uses TRBV4-1 and TRBJ2-7, with D possibly being TRBD2 (6 bases). There are 15 residues in the CDR3. V dropped 0 bases and J dropped 6 bases, with 15 bases sitting between them. The germline V gene encodes CDR1 MGHRA and CDR2 YSYEKL. The CDR3 nucleotides read TGCGCCAGCAGCCAAGACCCGGGGAGGACCGTCGAGCAGTACTTC. Translated: CASSQDPGRTVEQYF.